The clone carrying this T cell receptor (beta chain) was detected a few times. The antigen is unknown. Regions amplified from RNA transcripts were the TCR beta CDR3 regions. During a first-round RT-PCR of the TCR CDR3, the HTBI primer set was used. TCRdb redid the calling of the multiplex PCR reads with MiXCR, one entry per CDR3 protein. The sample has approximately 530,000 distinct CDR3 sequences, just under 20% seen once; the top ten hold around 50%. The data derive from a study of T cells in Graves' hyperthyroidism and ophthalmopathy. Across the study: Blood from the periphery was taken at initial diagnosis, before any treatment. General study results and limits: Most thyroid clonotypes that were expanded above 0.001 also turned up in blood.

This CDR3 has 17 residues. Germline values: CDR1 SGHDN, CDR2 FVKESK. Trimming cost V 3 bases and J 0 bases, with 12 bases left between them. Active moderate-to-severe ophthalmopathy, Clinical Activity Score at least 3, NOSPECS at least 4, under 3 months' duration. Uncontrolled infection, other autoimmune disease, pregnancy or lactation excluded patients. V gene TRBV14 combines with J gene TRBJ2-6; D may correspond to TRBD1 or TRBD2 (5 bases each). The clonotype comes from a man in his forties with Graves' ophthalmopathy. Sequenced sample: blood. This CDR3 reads CASSQGRQTSGANVLTF. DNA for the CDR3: TGTGCCAGCAGCCAGGGACGGCAAACCTCTGGGGCCAACGTCCTGACTTTC.